What follows are 32 T cell receptor beta chains derived from one specimen sequenced in a study of shared clonotypes between healthy human individuals. Method: immunoSEQ multiplex PCR; TCRdb's copy keeps in-frame clones and lacks some. The data hold hundreds of thousands of clones, with approximately 95% observed a single time. Positive CCR7 selection of CD45RO-negative cells yielded the naive CD8 cells, and terminally differentiated effector memory CD45RA+ cells were excluded. Sequenced input: naive CD8+ T cells sorted from blood. The receptor source for this set is a woman in her 30s in good health.

For this clone: Other nucleotide sequences from this sample produce the same CDR3. The CDR3 region has the DNA TGCGCCAGCAGCCAAGATGCTGGGAGCAATCAGCCCCAGCATTTT. It is translated as CASSQDAGSNQPQHF. The chain has TRBV4-1 and TRBJ1-5; D gene unclear. V gave up 0 bases and J gave up 1 base, with 7 bases separating them. The CDR3 is 15 amino acids. Germline V gene data show CDR1 as MGHRA and CDR2 as YSYEKL.

Of note for this clone: The sample holds other DNA sequences that translate to the same CDR3. The rearrangement joins TRBV11-2 to TRBJ2-7; no firm D call. The germline V gene has CDR1 SGHAT and CDR2 FQNNGV. The CDR3 totals 13 residues. Trimming shortened V by 0 bases and J by 2 bases, and 5 bases separated the two germline ends. CDR3 amino acids: CASSLDGAYEQYF. DNA for the CDR3: TGTGCCAGCAGCTTAGACGGCGCCTACGAGCAGTACTTC.

V usage is TRBV2 and J usage is TRBJ2-2; 7 bases match TRBD2. This CDR3 is built from 19 residues. V trimming: 4 bases; J trimming: 3 bases; junction bases outside the gene matches: 17. The V gene's germline CDR1 is SNHLY and CDR2 FYNNEI. The chain's CDR3 is CASSGGPGWREGYTGELFF. CDR3 DNA sequence: TGTGCCAGCAGTGGAGGGCCGGGGTGGAGGGAGGGCTACACCGGGGAGCTGTTTTTT.

This clone has only one observation. The J gene is TRBJ1-4, the V gene TRBV15; 8 bases are shared with TRBD1. V gave up 3 bases and J gave up 7 bases; unmatched junction bases: 7. This CDR3 is 15 amino acids long. The V gene's germline CDR1 is LNHNV and CDR2 YYDKDF (reference sequence). CDR3 sequence reads: CATSSPDRGTEKLFF. The CDR3 bases are TGTGCCACCAGCAGTCCCGACAGGGGAACTGAAAAACTGTTTTTT.

The V call is TRBV28, the J call TRBJ2-3, with 8 nucleotides matching TRBD2. In germline, CDR1 is MDHEN, CDR2 SYDVKM. The CDR3 sequence is 15 residues long. With 4 bases clipped from V and 4 bases from J, the junction kept 7 bases outside the gene matches. The CDR3, as DNA: TGTGCCAGCAGTTCATACCGGGGGGGTCCAGATACGCAGTATTTT. It codes for CASSSYRGGPDTQYF.

This clone showed up just once. This chain connects TRBV27 to TRBJ2-2; 10 bases align to TRBD2. The germline V gene has CDR1 MNHEY and CDR2 SMNVEV (reference sequence). This CDR3 spans 15 amino acids. V lost 3 bases to trimming and J lost 6 bases; unmatched junction nucleotides: 4. The CDR3 sequence is CASSFSSGSAGELFF. The CDR3 nucleotides read TGTGCCAGCAGTTTCTCTAGCGGGAGTGCCGGGGAGCTGTTTTTT.

J is TRBJ2-7 and V is TRBV5-1; TRBD2 matches 10 bases. J was trimmed by 4 bases and V by 4 bases; bases with no gene match: 5. The CDR3 sequence is 14 residues long. Germline loops: CDR1 SGHRS, CDR2 YFSETQ. The CDR3 here is CASSGTSEGYEQYF. In DNA form, the CDR3 reads TGCGCCAGCAGCGGGACTAGCGAGGGGTACGAGCAGTACTTC.

This clone was picked up one time. The V and J genes are TRBV11-2 and TRBJ2-5, with a weak D call TRBD1 (5 bases). V lost 5 bases and J lost 0, with 13 bases in between. The CDR3 runs to 15 residues. CDR1 is SGHAT, CDR2 FQNNGV, per germline. The CDR3 sequence: CASSRGHLYQETQYF. The DNA of the CDR3 is TGTGCCAGCAGCCGCGGACATTTGTACCAAGAGACCCAGTACTTC. Looking up the rest from reference TRBV11-2 and TRBJ2-5 gives the full variable domain: EAGVAQSPRYKIIEKRQSVAFWCNPISGHATLYWYQQILGQGPKLLIQFQNNGVVDDSQLPKDRFSAERLKGVDSTLKIQPAKLEDSAVYLCASSRGHLYQETQYFGPGTRLLVL.

The rearrangement links TRBV4-1 to TRBJ1-1; no definite D call. The V and J ends lost 0 bases and 7 bases respectively, with 3 bases between them. The CDR3 runs 11 residues. CDR1 is MGHRA, CDR2 YSYEKL, per germline. The DNA for the CDR3 is TGCGCCAGCAGCCAAGACCGTGAAGCTTTCTTT. It is translated as CASSQDREAFF.

The genes are TRBV6-5 and TRBJ2-2, with 9 bases matching TRBD2. The CDR3 totals 14 residues. Germline V gene sequence: CDR1 MNHEY, CDR2 SVGAGI. V trimming: 8 bases; J trimming: 6 bases; junction bases outside the gene matches: 7. CDR3 in DNA: TGTGCCAGCGCCTGGCGGGAGGGTCCCGGGGAGCTGTTTTTT. It specifies CASAWREGPGELFF.

This clone was seen only once. The chain uses TRBV28 and TRBJ1-1; D unresolved. Trimming shortened V by 1 base and J by 4 bases, and 25 bases separated the two germline ends. The germline V gene encodes CDR1 MDHEN and CDR2 SYDVKM. The CDR3 covers 19 residues. The CDR3 coding sequence is TGTGCCAGCAGTTTATTTTTTCGGGCTGAAGGGCTGGAAGGCACTGAAGCTTTCTTT. Amino acid sequence: CASSLFFRAEGLEGTEAFF.

The V gene is TRBV19, the J gene TRBJ2-5; 16 bases are a match to TRBD2. This CDR3 has 16 amino acids. With 4 bases clipped from V and 7 bases from J, the junction kept 6 bases outside the gene matches. Germline assignment: CDR1 LNHDA and CDR2 SQIVND (reference sequence). CDR3 amino acids: CASSTPGTSGRATQYF. CDR3 sequence (DNA): TGTGCCAGTAGTACGCCAGGGACTAGCGGGAGGGCGACCCAGTACTTC.

Note on this clone: The sample holds other DNA sequences that translate to the same CDR3. The chain uses TRBV5-6 and TRBJ2-1, with D uncertain. V lost 2 bases to trimming and J lost 5 bases, with 5 bases between them. Per germline, CDR1 SGHDT and CDR2 YYEEEE. There are 12 residues in the CDR3. The CDR3 coding sequence is TGTGCCAGCAGCTTTTCCAACAATGAGCAGTTCTTC. Its protein is CASSFSNNEQFF.

The genes are TRBV13 and TRBJ2-1; TRBD1 aligns across 7 bases. CDR3 size: 13 residues. After removal of 4 bases from V and 10 bases from J, the junction contained 7 bases not matched to a gene. Germline V gene data show CDR1 as PRHDT and CDR2 as FYEKMQ (reference sequence). CDR3 nucleotide sequence: TGTGCCAGCAGCTACTCACGGGACAGCGAGCAGTTCTTC. Translation gives CASSYSRDSEQFF.

This rearrangement joins TRBV27 to TRBJ1-5; 7 bases match TRBD1. Trimming at V came to 5 bases and at J to 6 bases, leaving 13 bases not matched to a gene. The germline V gene has CDR1 MNHEY and CDR2 SMNVEV (reference sequence). The CDR3 is made up of 16 amino acids. The CDR3 nucleotides read TGTGCCAGCAGTCCGTTTGGGTCGGCAGGGGGTCAGCCCCAGCATTTT. This codes for CASSPFGSAGGQPQHF.

The chain is built from TRBV15 and TRBJ2-5, with TRBD2 matching 8 bases. Germline lookup yields CDR1 LNHNV and CDR2 YYDKDF (reference sequence). The CDR3 runs to 14 residues. V shed 8 bases and J 4 bases; nucleotides not matched to a gene: 9. As DNA, the CDR3 is TGTGCCACCGGATATACTAGCGGAGGAGAGACCCAGTACTTC. Its protein product is CATGYTSGGETQYF.

This clone was counted once. The chain combines TRBV27 with TRBJ2-5; the D call may be TRBD1 or TRBD2 (6 bases each). The CDR3 sequence is 12 residues long. Germline CDR1 MNHEY, CDR2 SMNVEV (reference sequence). Trimming took off 6 bases at V and 11 bases at J, with 16 bases between the two ends. CDR3 DNA: TGTGCCAGCAGCGGGGGCCGGTGGGAGCAGTACTTC. Encoded protein: CASSGGRWEQYF.

For this clone: One end of the junction is discordant with germline, which a read error may explain. The CDR3 coding sequence is TGTGCCAGCAGTTCCGGGACAGGGGTTTCCTCCGAGCAGTACTTC. It encodes CASSSGTGVSSEQYF. This chain connects TRBV27 to TRBJ2-5, with 10 bases that match TRBD1. TRBJ2-7 explains the end of the DNA better; the J call may be wrong. The CDR3 runs 15 residues. CDR1 MNHEY and CDR2 SMNVEV come from the germline V gene (reference sequence).

The chain employs TRBV19 and TRBJ2-7; TRBD1 is a possible D gene (5 bases). The germline gives CDR1 LNHDA, CDR2 SQIVND (reference sequence). Deletions cut 4 bases from V and 4 bases from J, with 14 bases between. The CDR3 runs 14 residues. This CDR3 is CASSTRTRPYEQYF. The CDR3 nucleotides are TGTGCCAGTAGTACCCGGACACGACCTTACGAGCAGTACTTC.

The chain uses TRBV5-6 and TRBJ2-1, with TRBD2 matching 9 bases. This CDR3 spans 16 amino acids. The V and J ends lost 1 base and 13 bases, in that order; junction bases with no gene match: 15. Germline V lookup: CDR1 SGHDT, CDR2 YYEEEE. The CDR3 bases are TGTGCCAGCAGCTTGTTTGCGGGAGGGGTGGGTTTCGTTCAGTTCTTC. As protein: CASSLFAGGVGFVQFF.

The genes are TRBV19 and TRBJ1-5; 9 nucleotides match TRBD1. Germline V gives CDR1 LNHDA, CDR2 SQIVND (reference sequence). With V trimmed by 4 bases and J by 1 base, 5 bases remained unmatched. CDR3 length: 16 residues. CDR3 in DNA: TGTGCCAGTAGTAGGGAGACAGGGGGAAGCAATCAGCCCCAGCATTTT. Protein sequence: CASSRETGGSNQPQHF.

This chain connects TRBV7-9 to TRBJ1-5; D gene unclear. Between the trimmed V and J ends, which lost 1 base and 0 bases, there was a span of 16 bases. Germline assignment: CDR1 SEHNR and CDR2 FQNEAQ (reference sequence). The CDR3 loop spans 18 amino acids. The CDR3 sequence: CASSLDVFPNYSNQPQHF. For the CDR3, the DNA is TGTGCCAGCAGCTTAGACGTATTCCCAAATTATAGCAATCAGCCCCAGCATTTT.

This clone has only one observation. The chain combines TRBV4-1 with TRBJ2-2; D gene uncertain. The germline gives CDR1 MGHRA, CDR2 YSYEKL. CDR3 length equals 11 residues. V gave up 0 bases and J gave up 10 bases, with 3 bases separating them. The CDR3 DNA follows: TGCGCCAGCAGCCAAGAAGAGGAGCTGTTTTTT. As protein: CASSQEEELFF.

The chain recombines TRBV10-2 with TRBJ2-1, with D tentatively TRBD2 (6 bases). From germline, CDR1 is WSHSY and CDR2 SAAADI. The CDR3 consists of 15 residues. Trimming left V 0 bases short and J 4 bases short, with 10 bases between. The CDR3 sequence is CASSESPGAYNEQFF. The CDR3 coding sequence is TGCGCCAGCAGTGAGTCGCCGGGAGCGTACAATGAGCAGTTCTTC.

The chain is built from TRBV5-4 and TRBJ1-5; maybe TRBD1 (6 bases). Trimming took off 0 bases at V and 6 bases at J, with 10 bases between the two ends. There are 14 residues in the CDR3. Germline lookup yields CDR1 SGHNT and CDR2 YYREEE (reference sequence). The CDR3 spells CASSLGGGGQPQHF. The DNA of the CDR3 is TGTGCCAGCAGCTTGGGGGGGGGCGGTCAGCCCCAGCATTTT.

In this sample, this clone turned up once. This sequence joins TRBV9 and TRBJ2-7; 11 positions agree with TRBD2. The V segment lost 0 bases and the J segment 2 bases; nucleotides outside the gene matches: 1. Germline-derived CDR1 and CDR2 are SGDLS and YYNGEE. The CDR3 is made up of 15 amino acids. As DNA, the CDR3 is TGTGCCAGCAGCGTAGGTAGCGGGAGGGCCTACGAGCAGTACTTC. This translates into CASSVGSGRAYEQYF. The variable domain in full, with the rest retrieved from reference TRBV9 and TRBJ2-7, is DSGVTQTPKHLITATGQRVTLRCSPRSGDLSVYWYQQSLDQGLQFLIQYYNGEERAKGNILERFSAQQFPDLHSELNLSSLELGDSALYFCASSVGSGRAYEQYFGPGTRLTVT.

V and J are TRBV28 and TRBJ1-2; D is undetermined. The V end was cut by 3 bases, the J end by 8 bases, with 13 bases between. From germline, CDR1 is MDHEN and CDR2 SYDVKM. The CDR3 length is 13 residues. In DNA, the CDR3 is TGTGCCAGCAGTTTTGGGGAGGGAGGGGGCTACACCTTC. It specifies CASSFGEGGGYTF.

This chain uses TRBV19 with TRBJ1-1, with D possibly TRBD1 on 5 matching bases. The CDR3 has 15 residues. The germline gives CDR1 LNHDA, CDR2 SQIVND (reference sequence). Deletions cut 1 base from V and 2 bases from J, with 11 bases between. The CDR3 reads CASSIVQGANTEAFF. CDR3 bases: TGTGCCAGTAGTATAGTGCAGGGAGCTAACACTGAAGCTTTCTTT.

The chain has TRBV6-6 and TRBJ1-2; possible D gene TRBD1, 6 bases. The germline V gene has CDR1 MNHNY and CDR2 SVGAGI (reference sequence). The V and J ends lost 0 bases and 4 bases respectively, with 12 bases between them. This CDR3 spans 15 amino acids. In nucleotides, the CDR3 is TGTGCCAGCAGTTACTCGGCAGGGGTTGGCTATGGCTACACCTTC. Amino acids: CASSYSAGVGYGYTF.

V is TRBV15 and J is TRBJ1-4; D is ambiguous. In germline, CDR1 is LNHNV, CDR2 YYDKDF (reference sequence). The CDR3 is made up of 13 amino acids. The V gene lost 4 bases and the J gene lost 0 bases, with 3 bases spanning the gap. The CDR3 DNA reads TGTGCCACCAGCACCCCAACTAATGAAAAACTGTTTTTT. Translating gives CATSTPTNEKLFF.

This chain joins TRBV19 and TRBJ2-7; possibly TRBD1 or TRBD2 for D (5 bases each). In germline, CDR1 is LNHDA, CDR2 SQIVND (reference sequence). The CDR3 has 16 amino acids. V was shortened by 6 bases and J by 2 bases, with 20 bases between the two germline ends. Here the CDR3 reads CASSPRSRDLPYEQYF. The CDR3 DNA sequence: TGTGCCAGTAGCCCAAGGTCCCGGGACCTTCCCTACGAGCAGTACTTC. Based on the CDR3 plus reference TRBV19 and TRBJ2-7, the full variable domain is DGGITQSPKYLFRKEGQNVTLSCEQNLNHDAMYWYRQDPGQGLRLIYYSQIVNDFQKGDIAEGYSVSREKKESFPLTVTSAQKNPTAFYLCASSPRSRDLPYEQYFGPGTRLTVT.

The V call is TRBV27, the J call TRBJ1-1; tentative D call: TRBD1 (6 bases). CDR1 is MNHEY, CDR2 SMNVEV, per germline (reference sequence). The CDR3 has 14 residues. The V end lost 6 bases, the J end lost 0 bases, and 11 bases lay between the germline ends. For the CDR3, the DNA is TGTGCCAGCAGACAGCAGGGGATGAACACTGAAGCTTTCTTT. As protein: CASRQQGMNTEAFF.